Sequencing of this T cell receptor (beta chain) was carried out in a study of cytomegalovirus exposure and HLA in healthy donors. The V gene lost 0 bases and the J gene lost 3 bases, with 4 bases spanning the gap. Germline V gene sequence: CDR1 GTSNPN, CDR2 SVGIG (reference sequence). The CDR3 is 12 amino acids. Study-wide results and limits: A later analysis revealed that TCR association rates differed between HLA loci, peaking at DRB1 and bottoming out at HLA-C. Links to common viral pathogens appeared, in a later analysis, for several of the most significant clusters. Most of the TCR beta V segments (in an earlier analysis) were productive either about 90% or about 30% of the time. Reports indicated that the classifier achieved high specificity and sensitivity in diagnosing cytomegalovirus status.

13 Jbeta primers and 60 Vbeta primers were used for the PCR. This table comes from immunoSEQ multiplex PCR, and its TCRdb copy is limited to in-frame clones, with some not included. The table lists about 150,000 clones, about 64% of them singletons. On this clone: What it recognizes is unknown.

The origin of this receptor is a woman in her sixties or seventies in good health and CMV-seropositive. Sequencing input: PBMCs. J is TRBJ2-3 and V is TRBV30; D is unresolved. The CDR3 is CAWSVRTDTQYF. Here the CDR3 DNA reads TGTGCCTGGAGTGTGAGGACAGATACGCAGTATTTT.